This T cell receptor (beta chain) stems from a study of shared clonotypes between healthy human individuals. Repertoires were generated with immunoSEQ multiplex PCR, while TCRdb's copy carries only in-frame clones and drops some. Of about 2 million clones in the sample, 90% to 95% were seen once. This clone was counted a single time. Its antigen is undetermined. Study-level results: An expected dependence of interdonor clonotype sharing on sequencing depth was noted.

From germline, CDR1 is SQVTM and CDR2 ANQGSEA. Trimming at V came to 1 base and at J to 0 bases, leaving 8 bases not matched to a gene. This CDR3 has 19 amino acids. The chain joins TRBV29-1 to TRBJ2-1, with 14 positions matching TRBD2. This clonotype originated in a man in his late teens or twenties in good health. Material for sequencing was naive CD4+ T cells sorted from blood. The subset was: CD45RA+ positively selected. CDR3 region: CSVEGSWGLAGASYNEQFF. The CDR3 DNA sequence: TGCAGCGTTGAAGGGTCGTGGGGACTAGCGGGAGCCTCCTACAATGAGCAGTTCTTC.